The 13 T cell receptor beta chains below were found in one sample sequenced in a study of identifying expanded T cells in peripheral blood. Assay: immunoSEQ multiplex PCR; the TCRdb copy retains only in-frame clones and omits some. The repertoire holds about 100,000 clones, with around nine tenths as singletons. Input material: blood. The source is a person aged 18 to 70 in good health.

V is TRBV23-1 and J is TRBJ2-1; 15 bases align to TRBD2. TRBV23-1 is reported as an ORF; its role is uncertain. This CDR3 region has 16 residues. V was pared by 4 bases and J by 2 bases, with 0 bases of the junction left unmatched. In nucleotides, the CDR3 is TGCGCCAGCAGTCGGACTAGCGGGGGGGCCTACAATGAGCAGTTCTTC. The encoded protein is CASSRTSGGAYNEQFF.

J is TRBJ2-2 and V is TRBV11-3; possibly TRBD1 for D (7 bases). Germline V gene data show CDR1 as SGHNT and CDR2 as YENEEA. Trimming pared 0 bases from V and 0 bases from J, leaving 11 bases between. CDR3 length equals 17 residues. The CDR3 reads CASSLDQGGTNTGELFF. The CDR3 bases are TGTGCCAGCAGCTTAGATCAGGGGGGCACGAACACCGGGGAGCTGTTTTTT.

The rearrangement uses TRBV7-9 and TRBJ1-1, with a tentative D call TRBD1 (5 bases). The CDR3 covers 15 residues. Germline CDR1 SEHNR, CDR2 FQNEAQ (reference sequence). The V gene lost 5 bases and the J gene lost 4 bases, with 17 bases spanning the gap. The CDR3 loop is CASSPSGTGSTEAFF. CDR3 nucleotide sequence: TGTGCCAGCAGCCCCTCCGGGACGGGGAGCACTGAAGCTTTCTTT.

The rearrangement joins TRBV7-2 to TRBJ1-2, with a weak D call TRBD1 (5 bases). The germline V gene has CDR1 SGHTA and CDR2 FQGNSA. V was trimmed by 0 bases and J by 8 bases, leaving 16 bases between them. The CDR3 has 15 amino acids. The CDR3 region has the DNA TGTGCCAGCAGCTTAGCGAAGCATCCAGGGTACGGCTACACCTTC. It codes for CASSLAKHPGYGYTF.

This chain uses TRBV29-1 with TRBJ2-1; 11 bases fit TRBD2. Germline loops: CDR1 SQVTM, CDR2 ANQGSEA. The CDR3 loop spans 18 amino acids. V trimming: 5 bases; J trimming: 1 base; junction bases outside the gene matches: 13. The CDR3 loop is CSVPISGGARWSYNEQFF. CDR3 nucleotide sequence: TGCAGCGTTCCCATTAGCGGGGGGGCCAGGTGGTCCTACAATGAGCAGTTCTTC.

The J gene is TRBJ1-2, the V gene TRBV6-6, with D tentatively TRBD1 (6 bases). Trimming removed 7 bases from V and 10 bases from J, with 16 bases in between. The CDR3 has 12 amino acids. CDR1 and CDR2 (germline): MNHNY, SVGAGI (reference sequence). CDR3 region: CASNNYREDYTF. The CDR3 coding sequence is TGTGCCAGCAACAACTACAGGGAAGACTACACCTTC.

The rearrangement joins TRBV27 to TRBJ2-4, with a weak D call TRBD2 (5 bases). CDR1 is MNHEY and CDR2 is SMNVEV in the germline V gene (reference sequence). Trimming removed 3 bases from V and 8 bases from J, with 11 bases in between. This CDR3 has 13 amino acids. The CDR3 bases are TGTGCCAGCAGTTTCCTAGGAGGTGACATTCAGTACTTC. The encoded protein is CASSFLGGDIQYF.

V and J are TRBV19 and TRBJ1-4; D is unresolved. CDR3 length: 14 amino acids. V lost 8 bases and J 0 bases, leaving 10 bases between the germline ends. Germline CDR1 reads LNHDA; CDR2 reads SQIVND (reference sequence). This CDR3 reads CASASQATNEKLFF. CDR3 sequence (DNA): TGTGCCAGTGCCTCACAAGCAACTAATGAAAAACTGTTTTTT.

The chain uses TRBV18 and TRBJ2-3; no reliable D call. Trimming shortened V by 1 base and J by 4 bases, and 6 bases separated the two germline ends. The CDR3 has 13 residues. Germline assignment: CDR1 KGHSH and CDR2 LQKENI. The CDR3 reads CASSPLGPDTQYF. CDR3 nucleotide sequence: TGTGCCAGCTCACCACTAGGGCCAGATACGCAGTATTTT.

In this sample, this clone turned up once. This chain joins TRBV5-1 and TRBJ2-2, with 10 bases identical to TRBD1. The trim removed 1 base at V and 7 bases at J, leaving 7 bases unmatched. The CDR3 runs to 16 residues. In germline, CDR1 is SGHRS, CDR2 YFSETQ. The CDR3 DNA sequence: TGCGCCAGCAGCTTGCCCGGGACAGGGGAATACGGGGAGCTGTTTTTT. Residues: CASSLPGTGEYGELFF.

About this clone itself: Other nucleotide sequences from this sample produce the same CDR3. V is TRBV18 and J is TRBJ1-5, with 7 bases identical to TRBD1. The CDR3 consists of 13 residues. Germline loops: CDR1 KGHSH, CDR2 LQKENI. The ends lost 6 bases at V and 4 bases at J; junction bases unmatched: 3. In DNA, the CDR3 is TGTGCCAGCTCCCAGGGGGAGAATCAGCCCCAGCATTTT. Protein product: CASSQGENQPQHF.

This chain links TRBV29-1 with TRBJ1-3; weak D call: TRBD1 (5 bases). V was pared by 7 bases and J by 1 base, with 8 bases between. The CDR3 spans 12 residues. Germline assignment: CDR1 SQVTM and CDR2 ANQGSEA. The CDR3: CSAPGSGNTIYF. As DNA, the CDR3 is TGCAGCGCCCCAGGGTCTGGAAACACCATATATTTT.

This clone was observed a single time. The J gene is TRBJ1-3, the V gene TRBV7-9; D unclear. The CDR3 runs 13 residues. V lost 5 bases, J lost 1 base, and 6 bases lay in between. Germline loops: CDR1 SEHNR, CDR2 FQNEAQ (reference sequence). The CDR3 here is CASSPQSGNTIYF. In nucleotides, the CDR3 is TGTGCCAGCAGCCCCCAATCTGGAAACACCATATATTTT.